These T cell receptor beta chains were read from a single sample in a study of blood T cell repertoires in COVID-19. Profiled with immunoSEQ multiplex PCR; TCRdb holds only in-frame clones, not every one. The sample consists of over 10,000 clones, around 89% of them appearing once. Sample: peripheral blood. The receptors originated from a human donor with active COVID-19. The donor label of this sample is uncertain. CDR3s include the opening cysteine and the closing phenylalanine or tryptophan. The D gene is left open where the match is weak. Part of the rows lack a size; the others show once, few, many or a class for expanded clones.

j_call v_call clone_size d_call cdr3_nt cdr3_aa
TRBJ1-2 TRBV6-6 . . TGTGCCAGCACCGCATATTCCGGGACACTGGTTGGCTACACCTTC CASTAYSGTLVGYTF
TRBJ1-2 TRBV12-3/TRBV12-4 . . TGTGCCAGCAGTTTATCAGGGGTGGGTGGCTACACCTTC CASSLSGVGGYTF
TRBJ1-5 TRBV27 . . TGTGCCAGCAGATTTACAGGGATTAATCAGCCCCAGCATTTT CASRFTGINQPQHF
TRBJ2-5 TRBV4-2 . . TGTGCCAGCAGCCAGGAGACGCCCGGGGAGACCCAGTACTTC CASSQETPGETQYF
TRBJ2-7 TRBV18 . TRBD2 TGTGCCAGCTCACCGGGACTAGGGTACGAGCAGTACTTC CASSPGLGYEQYF
TRBJ1-5 TRBV5-5 . . TGTGCCAGCAGCTTGGTCGGGACACCGGCGTCGGGTCAGCCCCAGCATTTT CASSLVGTPASGQPQHF
TRBJ2-7 TRBV15 . TRBD2 TGTGCCACCAGCAGCGGGACTAGCGGGGTAGGGGAGCAGTACTTC CATSSGTSGVGEQYF
TRBJ2-5 TRBV24-1 . . TGTGCCACCAGTGATCCTTCTGGGGAGTACCAAGAGACCCAGTACTTC CATSDPSGEYQETQYF
TRBJ2-3 TRBV7-2 . TRBD1 TGTGCCAGCAGCTTAGGGGGACAGACAGATACGCAGTATTTT CASSLGGQTDTQYF
TRBJ2-3 TRBV27 . TRBD2 TGTGCCAGCAGCCTTCGACGCGGGGGGGCCGGCACAGATACGCAGTATTTT CASSLRRGGAGTDTQYF
TRBJ2-3 TRBV24-1 few . TGTGCCACCAGTGATTTGACAGGGTGGGACACAGATACGCAGTATTTT CATSDLTGWDTDTQYF
TRBJ1-6 TRBV23-1 . . TGCGCCAGCAGTCATAGGGGTGGCGGGGCACCGTGTTCACCCCTCCACTTT CASSHRGGGAPCSPLHF
TRBJ1-5 TRBV2 . TRBD1 TGTGCCAGCAGAGACAGGGGGCTGCGGAATCAGCCCCAGCATTTT CASRDRGLRNQPQHF
TRBJ2-7 TRBV28 . . TGTGCCAGCAGTTTAGGAGGGGGCGGGTACGAGCAGTACTTC CASSLGGGGYEQYF
TRBJ2-7 TRBV18 . . TGTGCCAGCTCACCAGGACAGAGCTACGAGCAGTACTTC CASSPGQSYEQYF
TRBJ2-7 TRBV5-4 . TRBD1 TGTGCCAGCAGCTCGAAAACAGGGGTCCACCCCTACGAGCAGTACTTC CASSSKTGVHPYEQYF
TRBJ1-2 TRBV12-3/TRBV12-4 . TRBD1 TGTGCCAGTTATGGACAGGGGTATGATGGCTACACCTTC CASYGQGYDGYTF
TRBJ2-7 TRBV19 . . TGTGCCAGTAGTATGGGAACAGGGCCCTCCTACGAGCAGTACTTC CASSMGTGPSYEQYF
TRBJ2-7 TRBV5-8 once TRBD1 TGTGCCAGCAGCGGGCGACAGGGGGCTTTTTACGAGCAGTACTTC CASSGRQGAFYEQYF
TRBJ2-5 TRBV6-1 . TRBD1 TGTGCCAGCAGTGCCCCGTGGACAGGCCACGAAGAGACCCAGTACTTC CASSAPWTGHEETQYF
TRBJ1-4 TRBV2 . . TGTGCCAGTCTGGAGGGCGCCGGGTTTGAAAAACTGTTTTTT CASLEGAGFEKLFF
TRBJ2-1 TRBV9 . . TGTGCCAGCAGCGTATCGGAGTACAATGAGCAGTTCTTC CASSVSEYNEQFF
TRBJ2-1 TRBV19 . TRBD2 TGTGCCAGTAGTAGCCTCGGGACTAGTGCTGATGAGCAGTTCTTC CASSSLGTSADEQFF